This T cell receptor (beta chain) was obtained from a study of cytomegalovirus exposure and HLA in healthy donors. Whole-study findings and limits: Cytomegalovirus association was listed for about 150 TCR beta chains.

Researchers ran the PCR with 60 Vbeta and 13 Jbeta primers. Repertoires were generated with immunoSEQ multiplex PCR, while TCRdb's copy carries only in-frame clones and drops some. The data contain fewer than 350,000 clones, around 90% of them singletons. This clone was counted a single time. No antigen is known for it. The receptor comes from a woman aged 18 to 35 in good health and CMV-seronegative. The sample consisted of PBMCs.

The CDR3 protein is CASSFGGVKLNTEAFF. The CDR3 nucleotides are TGTGCCAGCAGCTTCGGAGGGGTAAAATTGAACACTGAAGCTTTCTTT. V is TRBV7-6 and J is TRBJ1-1; tentatively, D is TRBD1 (5 bases). Per the germline V gene, CDR1 is SGHVS and CDR2 is FNYEAQ. V was cut by 3 bases and J by 0 bases, with 14 bases left in between. The CDR3 sequence is 16 residues long.